The next 2 T cell receptor beta chains were all read from a single sample in a study of blood T cell repertoires in COVID-19. This table comes from immunoSEQ multiplex PCR, and its TCRdb copy is limited to in-frame clones, with some not included. Of about 58,000 clones listed, approximately 80% are singletons. The sequenced material came from peripheral blood. The receptors here all came from a man in his fifties with COVID-19, enrolled during active disease.

This clone is labeled medium-sized (0.01 to 0.1%). The CDR3 loop is CASSPWDYPPVEQYF. CDR3 nucleotides: TGTGCCAGCAGCCCGTGGGACTACCCACCGGTCGAGCAGTACTTC. J is TRBJ2-7 and V is TRBV11-2, with TRBD2 identical over 7 bases. This CDR3 contains 15 residues. Germline V gene lookup returns CDR1 SGHAT and CDR2 FQNNGV. Unmatched junction bases numbered 13, after V lost 5 bases and J lost 6 bases.

The chain recombines TRBV6-1 with TRBJ1-5; D might be TRBD1 (6 bases). This CDR3 region has 16 residues. Germline lookup yields CDR1 MNHNS and CDR2 SASEGT. Trimming left V 3 bases short and J 4 bases short, with 16 bases between. CDR3 region: CASSDDGQSLNQPQHF. As DNA, the CDR3 is TGTGCCAGCAGTGATGACGGACAGTCCCTTAATCAGCCCCAGCATTTT.